The 27 T cell receptor beta chains presented below share a single source sample, sequenced in a study of response to subunit inactivated influenza vaccine. From the RT-PCR reads, TCRdb called clonotypes with MiXCR, one entry per CDR3 protein. The table shows a few hundred thousand distinct CDR3 sequences, with about a tenth occurring only once. The input for sequencing was PBMCs from blood, taken about 6 weeks after vaccination. The origin of the receptors is a man between 45 and 60 years old who received an inactivated influenza vaccine.

The rearrangement joins TRBV11-2 to TRBJ2-6, with TRBD1 identical over 8 bases. With 4 bases clipped from V and 4 bases from J, the junction kept 12 bases outside the gene matches. The CDR3 has 18 residues. Germline V gene data show CDR1 as SGHAT and CDR2 as FQNNGV. The CDR3 loop reads CASSSRQGLVFGANVLTF. Written as DNA, the CDR3 is TGTGCCAGCAGCTCCCGACAGGGGCTTGTTTTCGGGGCCAACGTCCTGACTTTC.

The chain's CDR3 is CASRSSGSPYEQYF. The CDR3 DNA sequence: TGTGCCAGCAGAAGCTCAGGGTCTCCCTACGAGCAGTACTTC. The V and J genes are TRBV28 and TRBJ2-7, with D perhaps matching TRBD1 (5 bases). V was shortened by 6 bases and J by 2 bases, with 14 bases between the two germline ends. The CDR3 length is 14 residues. Germline CDR1 MDHEN, CDR2 SYDVKM.

This clonotype came up a few times. The rearrangement joins TRBV5-1 to TRBJ2-7; D is undetermined. Germline V lookup: CDR1 SGHRS, CDR2 YFSETQ. The CDR3 is 13 residues long. The V end was cut by 5 bases, the J end by 7 bases, with 16 bases between. CDR3 protein: CASRETTLQEQYF. The CDR3 DNA is TGCGCCAGCAGGGAAACGACCCTACAGGAGCAGTACTTC.

Only a few counts were recorded for this clonotype. The genes are TRBV5-5 and TRBJ2-2; TRBD1 agrees at 9 bases. Per the germline V gene, CDR1 is SGHKS and CDR2 is YYEKEE (reference sequence). V dropped 2 bases and J dropped 6; count of bases not matched to a gene: 8. This CDR3 is built from 16 residues. The CDR3 bases are TGTGCCAGCAGCTTCCCCCGGACAGGGGTCCCCGGGGAGCTGTTTTTT. This translates into CASSFPRTGVPGELFF. The full variable domain, its missing parts supplied by reference TRBV5-5 and TRBJ2-2, is DAGVTQSPTHLIKTRGQQVTLRCSPISGHKSVSWYQQVLGQGPQFIFQYYEKEERGRGNFPDRFSARQFPNYSSELNVNALLLGDSALYLCASSFPRTGVPGELFFGEGSRLTVL.

This clonotype was counted a few times. The rearrangement links TRBV11-2 to TRBJ2-7; TRBD2 matches at 9 bases. V lost 3 bases to trimming and J lost 0 bases; unmatched junction nucleotides: 12. The CDR3 has 18 residues. Germline loops: CDR1 SGHAT, CDR2 FQNNGV. The CDR3 loop reads CASSFRGTGLAYSYEQYF. DNA of the CDR3: TGTGCCAGCAGCTTCCGGGGCACGGGACTAGCCTACTCCTACGAGCAGTACTTC.

This clonotype was seen only a few times. This rearrangement joins TRBV15 to TRBJ2-5, with D perhaps TRBD1 (5 bases). CDR3 length: 15 amino acids. Trimming cost V 3 bases and J 2 bases, with 13 bases left between them. CDR1 LNHNV and CDR2 YYDKDF come from the germline V gene (reference sequence). CDR3 in DNA: TGTGCCACCAGCAGCTGGGGCGTCCGGCAAGAGACCCAGTACTTC. It yields the protein CATSSWGVRQETQYF.

This clonotype was observed many times. This rearrangement joins TRBV20-1 to TRBJ1-1; 8 bases are shared with TRBD1. With V trimmed by 5 bases and J by 8 bases, 4 bases remained unmatched. There are 11 residues in the CDR3. Germline V lookup: CDR1 DFQATT, CDR2 SNEGSKA (reference sequence). The CDR3 DNA reads as TGCAGTGCTTATGGACAGGGAGAAGCTTTCTTT. Protein product: CSAYGQGEAFF.

This clonotype was counted ten times or more. The chain has TRBV4-2 and TRBJ2-7; TRBD2 matches at 7 bases. The CDR3 has 14 amino acids. Germline V gives CDR1 LGHNA, CDR2 YNFKEQ. The junction had 1 base not matched to a gene; V was cut back by 1 base and J by 1 base. CDR3 DNA sequence: TGTGCCAGCAGCCAAGGGGGGGGTTCCTACGAGCAGTACTTC. The encoded protein is CASSQGGGSYEQYF.

This clonotype was seen a handful of times. The chain joins TRBV7-3 to TRBJ2-2, with 7 bases lining up with TRBD2. From germline, CDR1 is SGHTA and CDR2 FQGTGA. V was pared by 6 bases and J by 3 bases, with 4 bases of the junction left unmatched. The CDR3 loop spans 14 amino acids. The CDR3: CASRPSGDTGELFF. The DNA of the CDR3 is TGTGCCAGCAGACCTAGCGGCGACACCGGGGAGCTGTTTTTT.

A few counts support this clonotype. V is TRBV7-2 and J is TRBJ1-6; D is ambiguous. Germline assignment: CDR1 SGHTA and CDR2 FQGNSA. V was pared by 1 base and J by 7 bases, with 11 bases between. The CDR3 loop spans 15 amino acids. The CDR3 here is CASSLVGPSNSPLHF. In DNA, the CDR3 is TGTGCCAGCAGCTTAGTGGGTCCCTCCAATTCACCCCTCCACTTT.

V is TRBV7-2 and J is TRBJ1-2; D is uncertain. Germline-derived CDR1 and CDR2 are SGHTA and FQGNSA. Trimming removed 3 bases at V and 7 bases at J, with 9 bases between. CDR3 size: 12 residues. The CDR3, as DNA: TGTGCCAGCAGCTTGTCCTTGTCTGGCTACACCTTC. Translation gives CASSLSLSGYTF.

This clonotype has only a few counts. The chain couples TRBV9 to TRBJ2-5; D is perhaps TRBD1 or TRBD2 (5 bases each). In germline, CDR1 is SGDLS, CDR2 YYNGEE. The V end was cut by 0 bases, the J end by 5 bases, with 11 bases between. This CDR3 spans 14 amino acids. The CDR3 DNA is TGTGCCAGCAGCGTAGTAGAGGGGCAGGAGACCCAGTACTTC. It encodes CASSVVEGQETQYF.

The rearrangement links TRBV5-1 to TRBJ2-4, with 8 bases identical to TRBD2. Trimming took 1 base from V and 8 from J; bases not matched to a gene: 11. Germline assignment: CDR1 SGHRS and CDR2 YFSETQ. CDR3 length equals 16 residues. Here the CDR3 reads CASSLQEGLVRDIQYF. CDR3 nucleotide sequence: TGCGCCAGCAGCTTGCAAGAGGGACTAGTGAGGGACATTCAGTACTTC.

In this sample, this clonotype turned up many times. The chain employs TRBV27 and TRBJ2-5; 7 positions agree with TRBD2. With 7 bases clipped from V and 5 bases from J, the junction kept 13 bases outside the gene matches. The CDR3 consists of 15 residues. CDR1 MNHEY and CDR2 SMNVEV come from the germline V gene (reference sequence). CDR3 in DNA: TGTGCCAGCATTGGACGGGAGGTAGAGGGGGAGACCCAGTACTTC. Translation: CASIGREVEGETQYF.

This clonotype was picked up many times. The genes are TRBV12-3 or TRBV12-4 and TRBJ1-2; 7 bases are a match to TRBD1. V lost 4 bases to trimming and J lost 5 bases; unmatched junction nucleotides: 10. The CDR3 contains 15 residues. CDR3 sequence: CASSYGTGDGYGYTF. CDR3 DNA sequence: TGTGCCAGCAGTTATGGAACAGGGGACGGGTATGGCTACACCTTC.

This clonotype was counted ten times or more. The chain carries TRBV12-3 or TRBV12-4 and TRBJ2-2, with D perhaps matching TRBD1 (5 bases). This CDR3 contains 14 residues. Trimming removed 6 bases at V and 3 bases at J, with 11 bases between. The DNA for the CDR3 is TGTGCCAGCAGCCGACAGCACGACACCGGGGAGCTGTTTTTT. Its protein is CASSRQHDTGELFF.

In its sample, this clonotype was seen a few times. The chain recombines TRBV29-1 with TRBJ2-7, with D unclear. CDR3 length: 11 amino acids. Deletions cut 4 bases from V and 4 bases from J, with 8 bases between. Germline values: CDR1 SQVTM, CDR2 ANQGSEA. DNA for the CDR3: TGCAGCGTTGTCCTCCAGTACGAGCAGTACTTC. This sequence encodes CSVVLQYEQYF.

This clonotype was picked up many times. The chain uses TRBV10-3 and TRBJ2-2, with D uncertain. CDR3 length equals 12 residues. V lost 4 bases to trimming and J lost 6 bases, with 6 bases between them. The germline CDR1 and CDR2 sequences are ENHRY and SYGVKD. CDR3 DNA sequence: TGTGCCATCAGTGTTCCGGCCGGGGAGCTGTTTTTT. This gives the protein CAISVPAGELFF.

This clonotype was observed at least ten times. The chain's CDR3 is CASSFGSGYNEQFF. In DNA form, the CDR3 reads TGTGCCAGCAGCTTTGGATCCGGATACAATGAGCAGTTCTTC. J is TRBJ2-1 and V is TRBV7-2, with D uncertain. Deletions cut 3 bases from V and 4 bases from J, with 10 bases between. In germline, CDR1 is SGHTA, CDR2 FQGNSA. This CDR3 comprises 14 residues.

This clonotype was counted ten times or more. The chain uses TRBV20-1 and TRBJ2-7; D possibly corresponds to TRBD2 (5 bases). Germline V gene data show CDR1 as DFQATT and CDR2 as SNEGSKA (reference sequence). The CDR3 has 13 residues. Trimming shortened V by 3 bases and J by 7 bases, and 16 bases separated the two germline ends. The CDR3 reads CSARQQSRGEQYF. As DNA, the CDR3 is TGCAGTGCTAGGCAGCAGTCAAGAGGGGAGCAGTACTTC.

The chain couples TRBV6-1 to TRBJ1-5; no clear D. The germline V gene encodes CDR1 MNHNS and CDR2 SASEGT. This CDR3 is built from 15 residues. Trimming removed 6 bases at V and 2 bases at J, with 14 bases between. CDR3 DNA sequence: TGTGCCAGCAGACCGTGGGGTGGGGGCAATCAGCCCCAGCATTTT. It codes for CASRPWGGGNQPQHF.

The V gene is TRBV7-2, the J gene TRBJ2-5; D remains unclear. The CDR3 has 15 amino acids. CDR1 SGHTA and CDR2 FQGNSA come from the germline V gene. V shed 1 base and J shed 0 bases, with 9 bases lying between them. CDR3 protein: CASSLVTSYQETQYF. In DNA, the CDR3 is TGTGCCAGCAGCTTAGTCACTTCGTACCAAGAGACCCAGTACTTC.

This clonotype has only a few counts. J is TRBJ2-6 and V is TRBV20-1; no definite D call. Trimming shortened V by 1 base and J by 0 bases, and 7 bases separated the two germline ends. The germline CDR1 and CDR2 sequences are DFQATT and SNEGSKA (reference sequence). The CDR3 contains 15 residues. CDR3 nucleotide sequence: TGCAGTGCTAGAGGGATCTACTCTGGGGCCAACGTCCTGACTTTC. Its protein product is CSARGIYSGANVLTF.

The genes are TRBV20-1 and TRBJ2-2; D might be TRBD2 (6 bases). CDR1 and CDR2 (germline): DFQATT, SNEGSKA (reference sequence). CDR3 length: 15 residues. V lost 5 bases and J 1 base, leaving 14 bases between the germline ends. CDR3 sequence reads: CSAPSGTVNTGELFF. The CDR3 nucleotides read TGCAGTGCTCCGTCCGGGACTGTGAACACCGGGGAGCTGTTTTTT.

The chain links TRBV20-1 to TRBJ2-5; TRBD2 might be the D (5 bases). Germline-derived CDR1 and CDR2 are DFQATT and SNEGSKA (reference sequence). The CDR3 is made up of 12 amino acids. V was shortened by 2 bases and J by 5 bases, with 9 bases between the two germline ends. The CDR3 DNA reads TGCAGTGCTAGATTAGGACTGGAGACCCAGTACTTC. Translating it yields CSARLGLETQYF.

CDR3 DNA: TGTGCCAGCAGCTTAGTGTTAGCGGGAGGTGCCTACGAGCAGTACTTC. Translation: CASSLVLAGGAYEQYF. The J gene is TRBJ2-7, the V gene TRBV7-2; 10 bases align to TRBD2. The CDR3 consists of 16 residues. Per germline, CDR1 SGHTA and CDR2 FQGNSA. V shed 1 base and J 2 bases; nucleotides not matched to a gene: 5.

This clonotype showed up many times. The chain recombines TRBV24-1 with TRBJ2-1; 12 bases are a match to TRBD2. Unmatched junction bases numbered 1, after V lost 1 base and J lost 4 bases. This CDR3 has 16 residues. CDR1 and CDR2 (germline): KGHDR, SFDVKD. The CDR3 coding sequence is TGTGCCACCAGTGATTTCGGACTAGCGGGATACAATGAGCAGTTCTTC. Translating it yields CATSDFGLAGYNEQFF.